This record concerns one T cell receptor (beta chain) sequence. In the authors' methods: Amplification with reference gene primers provided the estimates of nucleated cell counts. The protocol was immunoSEQ multiplex PCR, while the TCRdb copy is restricted to in-frame clones and leaves out a portion. V and J calls and clone size are as listed in that table; D and trimming were resolved from the DNA. Altogether some 300,000 clones are present, 88% being singletons, with the ten largest covering under 8%. The source of the sample is a study of blood T cell repertoires in COVID-19. Study-wide context: Samples taken during acute and convalescent COVID-19 were collected in the United States, Italy and Spain.

Germline V gives CDR1 KGHSH, CDR2 LQKENI. This CDR3 has 15 residues. With 6 bases clipped from V and 3 bases from J, the junction kept 9 bases outside the gene matches. The rearrangement joins TRBV18 to TRBJ2-3; 7 bases are a match to TRBD1. What was sequenced was peripheral blood. This receptor was obtained from a woman younger than 45 who had recovered from COVID-19. CDR3 amino acids: CASSQTGVGTDTQYF. In nucleotides, the CDR3 is TGTGCCAGCTCGCAAACAGGGGTTGGTACAGATACGCAGTATTTT.